This T cell receptor beta chain is from a study of CD8+ T cells in alopecia areata. CDR1 is MDHEN and CDR2 is SYDVKM in the germline V gene. V shed 5 bases, J shed 5 bases, and the junction held 12 bases outside the gene matches. CDR3 length: 16 residues. The authors extracted RNA and reverse transcribed it into cDNA as the sequencing template. Clones were read by immunoSEQ multiplex PCR, and TCRdb kept only the in-frame ones, dropping some. The table records around 100,000 clones, more than 75% of them present only once. Specified treatment: oral pan-JAK inhibitor, 5-10 mg twice daily. The clonotype originates from a human donor with alopecia areata. The chain links TRBV28 to TRBJ2-3; 8 nucleotides agree with TRBD2. Sequenced material: CD8+ T cells sorted from blood, taken between weeks 30 and 35, from a patient treated with tofacitinib. The CDR3 protein is CASSITRAGARDTQYF. In DNA, the CDR3 is TGTGCCAGCAGTATCACTCGAGCGGGGGCCCGAGATACGCAGTATTTT.